This entry is about one T cell receptor beta chain. Many counts were recorded for this clonotype. Its cognate antigen has yet to be identified. One base away there is no much larger clone; base qualities are not given. CDR1 and CDR2 are read off the germline V gene (reference sequence) as MNHNY and SVGAGI. There are 14 amino acids in the CDR3, from cysteine to phenylalanine inclusive. This entry keeps only the CDR3 DNA: 42 bases, framed from base 1. The germline V end is reduced by 5 bases and the J end by 4 bases; junction bases left unmatched: 7. PBMCs were isolated by Ficoll-Paque density gradient centrifugation. Instrument on record: Illumina NovaSeq 6000. cDNA libraries for TCRalpha and TCRbeta were prepared by 5'RACE using constant-segment primers, with sample barcodes and unique molecular identifiers added. RNA was extracted from every sample with Trizol reagent. The libraries were amplified in two PCR steps, and the second step added a second sample barcode and Illumina TruSeq adapters. The libraries were sequenced on an Illumina NovaSeq using 2 x 150 bp paired-end reads. The original pipeline was this. Demultiplexing of reads and collapsing into UMI-guided consensus sequences were performed with migec v1.2.7. Using mixcr v2.1.11, UMI consensuses were aligned to TRA and TRB V and J templates and then assembled into clonotypes. A clonotype was counted as expanded or contracted only when both edgeR and NoisET called the clonotype significant, with the noise models trained on biological replicates. For edgeR calls, the thresholds were a false discovery rate-adjusted p below 0.01 and a log2 fold-change of 1. As an exploratory analysis of dynamics, max-normalized trajectories of the 1000 most abundant clonotypes were examined with PCA combined with hierarchical clustering. Each responding clone was given a CD4 or CD8 phenotype based on the CD4+ and CD8+ repertoires, which had been sequenced separately. TCRdb applied fastp at Q25 and MiXCR to the public reads, then kept only in-frame beta chains. A single entry per CDR3 protein holds the most common genes and DNA from its merged rows. The V and J calls, along with clone size, are taken from TCRdb and not from the paper's own processing. This sample lists 120,000 or so distinct CDR3 sequences; about 6% were detected once. The top ten hold roughly 2% of the sample.

The sample is drawn from a study of T-cell memory formation after mild COVID-19 (dated by TCRdb to the early 2020s). About the study as a whole: TCR sequence clusters from the two donors were found to be largely donor specific. T-cell clones expanding and contracting after mild COVID-19 in a couple of donors were tracked by longitudinal TCRalpha and TCRbeta repertoire sequencing. Two young, previously healthy adult volunteers, one female and one male, were included in the cohort. Here is what the overall study found, with its caveats: Contracting CD4+ clones were found mainly in CM and EM memory subsets, while CD8+ clones were enriched in EMRA. Some responding clones were detected in pre-infection memory, which suggested that pre-existing cross-reactive memory T cells had joined the SARS-CoV-2 response. From day 15 to 85, contracting clones showed balanced CD4/CD8 phenotypes, whereas a second wave of clones that expanded from day 15 to 37 leaned towards CD4+. Whether the second-wave clones peaking on day 37 were SARS-CoV-2 specific was not confirmed. Only a couple of mild cases were covered in the study, and larger cohorts including severe cases with pre-infection samples were considered necessary.

The receptor was isolated from an adult woman who had mild COVID-19 (a few samples of this study predate the infection). The sample titles of this study are shuffled in the database, so cell type and time point are left out; the donor was told from shared clones. In this chain, TRBV6-6 is recombined with TRBJ1-1; TRBD1 agrees with 7 junctional bases. Sequenced material: PBMCs or a T cell subset sorted from them (not recorded which). The encoded CDR3 is CASSPQGGVTEAFF. The bases read TGTGCCAGCAGTCCCCAAGGGGGCGTCACTGAAGCTTTCTTT.